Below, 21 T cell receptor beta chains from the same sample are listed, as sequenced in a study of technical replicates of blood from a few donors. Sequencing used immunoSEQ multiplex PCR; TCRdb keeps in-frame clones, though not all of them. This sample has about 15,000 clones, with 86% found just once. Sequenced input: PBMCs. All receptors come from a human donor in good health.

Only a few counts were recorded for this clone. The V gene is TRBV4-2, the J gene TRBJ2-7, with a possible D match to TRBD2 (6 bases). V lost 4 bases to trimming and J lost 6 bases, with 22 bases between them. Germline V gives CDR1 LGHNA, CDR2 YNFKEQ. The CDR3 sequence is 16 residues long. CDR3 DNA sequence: TGTGCCAGCAGCCCCCCGGTGGGGGGAGAGTCTCCCGAGCAGTACTTC. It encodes CASSPPVGGESPEQYF.

The CDR3: CAWVGTGSNEKLFF. The CDR3 nucleotides are TGTGCCTGGGTGGGGACAGGATCAAATGAAAAACTGTTTTTT. This chain connects TRBV30 to TRBJ1-4; 8 bases are shared with TRBD1. After removal of 5 bases from V and 5 bases from J, the junction contained 7 bases not matched to a gene. Germline assignment: CDR1 GTSNPN and CDR2 SVGIG (reference sequence). The length of the CDR3 is 14 residues.

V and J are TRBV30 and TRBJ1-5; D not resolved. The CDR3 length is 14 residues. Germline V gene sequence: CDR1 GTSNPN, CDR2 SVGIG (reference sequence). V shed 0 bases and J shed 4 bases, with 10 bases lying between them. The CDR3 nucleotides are TGTGCCTGGAGTGTGAAGGGAGAGAATCAGCCCCAGCATTTT. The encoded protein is CAWSVKGENQPQHF.

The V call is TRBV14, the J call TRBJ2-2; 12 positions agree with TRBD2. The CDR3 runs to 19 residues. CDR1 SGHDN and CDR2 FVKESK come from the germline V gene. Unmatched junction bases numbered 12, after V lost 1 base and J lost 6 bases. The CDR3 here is CASSQVGGLAGIFAGELFF. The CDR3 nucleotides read TGTGCCAGCAGCCAAGTTGGAGGACTAGCGGGAATATTTGCCGGGGAGCTGTTTTTT.

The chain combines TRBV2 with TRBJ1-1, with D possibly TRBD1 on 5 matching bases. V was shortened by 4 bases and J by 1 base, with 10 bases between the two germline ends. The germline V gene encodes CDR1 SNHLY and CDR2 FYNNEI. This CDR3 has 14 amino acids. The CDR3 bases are TGTGCCAGCAGTGGGCAGGGTGGGAACACTGAAGCTTTCTTT. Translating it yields CASSGQGGNTEAFF.

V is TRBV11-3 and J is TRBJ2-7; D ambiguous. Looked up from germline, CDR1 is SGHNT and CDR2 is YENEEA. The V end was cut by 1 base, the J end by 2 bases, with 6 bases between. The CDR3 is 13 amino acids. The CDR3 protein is CASSLGEAYEQYF. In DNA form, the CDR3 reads TGTGCCAGCAGCTTAGGAGAGGCCTACGAGCAGTACTTC.

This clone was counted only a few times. The CDR3 here is CSVATQGGSNQPQHF. CDR3 DNA: TGCAGCGTGGCAACACAGGGCGGCAGCAATCAGCCCCAGCATTTT. This chain links TRBV29-1 with TRBJ1-5; possible D gene TRBD1, 6 bases. The V and J ends lost 6 bases and 1 base respectively, with 16 bases between them. The CDR3 has 15 amino acids. The germline CDR1 and CDR2 sequences are SQVTM and ANQGSEA.

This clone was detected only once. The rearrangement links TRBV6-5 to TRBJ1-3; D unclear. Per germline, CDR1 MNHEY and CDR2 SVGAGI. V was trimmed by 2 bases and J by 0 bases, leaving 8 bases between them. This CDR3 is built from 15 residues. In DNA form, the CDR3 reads TGTGCCAGCAGTTACGCGGGGAGCTCTGGAAACACCATATATTTT. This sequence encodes CASSYAGSSGNTIYF.

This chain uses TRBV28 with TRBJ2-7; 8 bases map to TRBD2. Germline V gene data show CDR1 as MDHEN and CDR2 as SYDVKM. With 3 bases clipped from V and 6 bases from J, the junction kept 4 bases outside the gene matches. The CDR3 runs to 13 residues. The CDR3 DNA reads TGTGCCAGCAGTTTCGGGAGGGCCCTCGAGCAGTACTTC. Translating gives CASSFGRALEQYF. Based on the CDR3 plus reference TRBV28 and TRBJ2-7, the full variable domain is DVKVTQSSRYLVKRTGEKVFLECVQDMDHENMFWYRQDPGLGLRLIYFSYDVKMKEKGDIPEGYSVSREKKERFSLILESASTNQTSMYLCASSFGRALEQYFGPGTRLTVT.

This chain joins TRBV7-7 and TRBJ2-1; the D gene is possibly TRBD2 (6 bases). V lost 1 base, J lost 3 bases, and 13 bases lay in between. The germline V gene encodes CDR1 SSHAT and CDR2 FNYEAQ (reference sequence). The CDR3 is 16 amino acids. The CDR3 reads CASSLGGGRNYNEQFF. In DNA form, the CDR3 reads TGTGCCAGCAGCTTAGGTGGAGGGAGGAACTACAATGAGCAGTTCTTC.

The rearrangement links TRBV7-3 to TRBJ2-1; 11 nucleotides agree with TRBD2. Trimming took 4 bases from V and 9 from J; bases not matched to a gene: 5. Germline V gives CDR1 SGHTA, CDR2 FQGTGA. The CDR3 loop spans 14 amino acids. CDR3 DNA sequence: TGTGCCAGCAGCTCCGGGACTAGCGGAACTGAGCAGTTCTTC. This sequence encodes CASSSGTSGTEQFF. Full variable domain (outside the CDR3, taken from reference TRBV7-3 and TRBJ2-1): GAGVSQTPSNKVTEKGKYVELRCDPISGHTALYWYRQSLGQGPEFLIYFQGTGAADDSGLPNDRFFAVRPEGSVSTLKIQRTERGDSAVYLCASSSGTSGTEQFFGPGTRLTVL.

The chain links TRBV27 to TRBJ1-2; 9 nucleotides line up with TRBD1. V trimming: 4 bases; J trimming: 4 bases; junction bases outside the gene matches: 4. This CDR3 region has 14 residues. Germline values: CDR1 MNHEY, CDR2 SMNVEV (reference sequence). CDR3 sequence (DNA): TGTGCCAGCAGTTCCGGACAGGGGAGCTATGGCTACACCTTC. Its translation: CASSSGQGSYGYTF.

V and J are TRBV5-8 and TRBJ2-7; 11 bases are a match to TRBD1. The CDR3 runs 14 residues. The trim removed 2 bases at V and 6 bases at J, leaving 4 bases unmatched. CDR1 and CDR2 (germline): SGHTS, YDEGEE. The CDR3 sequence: CASSFRDRGGEQYF. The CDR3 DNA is TGTGCCAGCAGCTTCCGGGACAGGGGGGGCGAGCAGTACTTC. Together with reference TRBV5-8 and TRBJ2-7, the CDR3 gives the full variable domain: EAGVTQSPTHLIKTRGQQATLRCSPISGHTSVYWYQQALGLGLQFLLWYDEGEERNRGNFPPRFSGRQFPNYSSELNVNALELEDSALYLCASSFRDRGGEQYFGPGTRLTVT.

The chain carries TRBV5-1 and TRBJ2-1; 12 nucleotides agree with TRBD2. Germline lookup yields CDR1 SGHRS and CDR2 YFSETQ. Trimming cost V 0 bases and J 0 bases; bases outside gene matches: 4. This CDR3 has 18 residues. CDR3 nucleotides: TGCGCCAGCAGCTTGGGACTAGCGGGAGCCAACTCCTACAATGAGCAGTTCTTC. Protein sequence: CASSLGLAGANSYNEQFF.

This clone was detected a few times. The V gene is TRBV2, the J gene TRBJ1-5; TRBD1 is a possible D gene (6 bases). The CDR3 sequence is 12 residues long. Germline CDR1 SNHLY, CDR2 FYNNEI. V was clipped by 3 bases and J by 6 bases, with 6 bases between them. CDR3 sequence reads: CASSETGQPQHF. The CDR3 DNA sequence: TGTGCCAGCAGTGAGACAGGTCAGCCCCAGCATTTT.

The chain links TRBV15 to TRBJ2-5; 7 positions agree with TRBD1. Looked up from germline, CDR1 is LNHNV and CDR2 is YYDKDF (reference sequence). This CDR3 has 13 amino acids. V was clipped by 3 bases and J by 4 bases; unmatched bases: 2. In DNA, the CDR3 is TGTGCCACCAGCAGGGGGACAGCAGAGACCCAGTACTTC. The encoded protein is CATSRGTAETQYF.

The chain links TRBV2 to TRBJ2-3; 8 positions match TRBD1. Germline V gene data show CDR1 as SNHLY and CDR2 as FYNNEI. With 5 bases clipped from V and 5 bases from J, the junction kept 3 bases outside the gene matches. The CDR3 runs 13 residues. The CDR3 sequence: CASSKQGGDTQYF. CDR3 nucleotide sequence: TGTGCCAGCAGTAAACAGGGGGGAGATACGCAGTATTTT.

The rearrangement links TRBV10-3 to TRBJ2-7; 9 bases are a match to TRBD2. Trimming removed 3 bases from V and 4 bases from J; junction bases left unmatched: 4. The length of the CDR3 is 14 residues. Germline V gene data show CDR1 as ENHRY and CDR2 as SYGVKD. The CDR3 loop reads CAISEPSGTYEQYF. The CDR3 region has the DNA TGTGCCATCAGTGAACCTAGCGGGACTTACGAGCAGTACTTC.

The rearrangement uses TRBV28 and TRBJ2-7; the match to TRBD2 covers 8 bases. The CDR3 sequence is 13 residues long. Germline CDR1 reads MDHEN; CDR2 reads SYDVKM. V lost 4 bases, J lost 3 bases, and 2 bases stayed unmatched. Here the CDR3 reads CASSYTSGYEQYF. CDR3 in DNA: TGTGCCAGCAGTTATACTAGCGGCTACGAGCAGTACTTC.

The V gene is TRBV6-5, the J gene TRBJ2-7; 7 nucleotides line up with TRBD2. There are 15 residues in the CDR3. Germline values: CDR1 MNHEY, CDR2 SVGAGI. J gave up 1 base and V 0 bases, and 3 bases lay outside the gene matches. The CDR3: CASSYSRERSYEQYF. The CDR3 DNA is TGTGCCAGCAGTTACTCGCGGGAGAGGTCCTACGAGCAGTACTTC.

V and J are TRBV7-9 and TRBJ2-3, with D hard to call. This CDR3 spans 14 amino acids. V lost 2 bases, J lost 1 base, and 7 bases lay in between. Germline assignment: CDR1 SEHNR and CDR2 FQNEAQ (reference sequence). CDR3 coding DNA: TGTGCCAGCAGCTTACCCAGCGGCACAGATACGCAGTATTTT. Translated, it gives CASSLPSGTDTQYF. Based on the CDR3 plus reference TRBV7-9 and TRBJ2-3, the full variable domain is DTGVSQNPRHKITKRGQNVTFRCDPISEHNRLYWYRQTLGQGPEFLTYFQNEAQLEKSRLLSDRFSAERPKGSFSTLEIQRTEQGDSAMYLCASSLPSGTDTQYFGPGTRLTVL.